The sample holds a few counts of the clone carrying this T cell receptor (beta chain). This specimen comes from a study of human T cells and chemical hapten exposure. Per the authors' pipeline: The number of TCRs in each sample had a median of around 96,000 and spanned about 20,000 to 690,600. One entry per CDR3 protein, called by TCRdb with MiXCR from the RACE reads. It is TCRdb's table, rather than the study itself, that gives the V and J calls and clone size. The sample lists more than 65,000 distinct CDR3 sequences; about a tenth were seen once. The CDR3 has 11 residues. The germline V gene has CDR1 SQVTM and CDR2 ANQGSEA. V lost 6 bases to trimming and J lost 0 bases, with 6 bases between them. Time point specified: patch test 1, 2 weeks after DPC sensitization. The treatment is: therapeutic diphenylcyclopropenone sensitization with weekly scalp DPC.

This TCR derives from a woman aged 45-59 years with alopecia areata. Some clones in this sample may be carry-over from other donors' samples. The chain carries TRBV29-1 and TRBJ2-7; D remains ambiguous. The specimen was whole blood, collected in connection with sensitization to the hapten diphenylcyclopropenone (DPC). CDR3: CSVSISYEQYF. The CDR3 coding sequence is TGCAGCGTCTCGATCTCCTACGAGCAGTACTTC.